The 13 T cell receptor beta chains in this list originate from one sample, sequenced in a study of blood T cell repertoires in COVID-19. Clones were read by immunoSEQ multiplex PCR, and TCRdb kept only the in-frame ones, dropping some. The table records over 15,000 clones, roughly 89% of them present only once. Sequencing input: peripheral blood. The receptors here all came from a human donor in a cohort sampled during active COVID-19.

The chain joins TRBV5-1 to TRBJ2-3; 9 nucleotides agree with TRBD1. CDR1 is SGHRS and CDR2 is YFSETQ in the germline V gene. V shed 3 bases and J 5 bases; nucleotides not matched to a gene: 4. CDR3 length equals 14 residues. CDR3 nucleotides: TGCGCCAGCAGCTCGGACAGGGGACGAGATACGCAGTATTTT. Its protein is CASSSDRGRDTQYF.

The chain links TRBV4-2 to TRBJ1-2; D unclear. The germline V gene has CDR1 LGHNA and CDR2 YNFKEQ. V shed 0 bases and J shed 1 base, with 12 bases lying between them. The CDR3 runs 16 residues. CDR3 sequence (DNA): TGTGCCAGCAGCCAAGAGGGCTCCGACCGTAACTATGGCTACACCTTC. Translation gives CASSQEGSDRNYGYTF.

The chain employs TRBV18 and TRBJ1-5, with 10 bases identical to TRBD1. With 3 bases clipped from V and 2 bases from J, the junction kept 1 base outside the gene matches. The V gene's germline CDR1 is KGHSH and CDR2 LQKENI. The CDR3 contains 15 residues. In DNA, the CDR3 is TGTGCCAGCTCACCGGGGACAGGGGGCAATCAGCCCCAGCATTTT. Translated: CASSPGTGGNQPQHF. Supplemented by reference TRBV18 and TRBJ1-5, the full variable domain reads NAGVMQNPRHLVRRRGQEARLRCSPMKGHSHVYWYRQLPEEGLKFMVYLQKENIIDESGMPKERFSAEFPKEGPSILRIQQVVRGDSAAYFCASSPGTGGNQPQHFGDGTRLSIL.

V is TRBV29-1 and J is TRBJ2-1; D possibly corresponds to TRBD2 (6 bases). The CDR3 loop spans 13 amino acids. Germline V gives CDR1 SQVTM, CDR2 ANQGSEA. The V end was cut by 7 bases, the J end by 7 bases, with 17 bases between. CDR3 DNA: TGCAGCGGCCACGGGACTCACGGTAATGAGCAGTTCTTC. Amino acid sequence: CSGHGTHGNEQFF.

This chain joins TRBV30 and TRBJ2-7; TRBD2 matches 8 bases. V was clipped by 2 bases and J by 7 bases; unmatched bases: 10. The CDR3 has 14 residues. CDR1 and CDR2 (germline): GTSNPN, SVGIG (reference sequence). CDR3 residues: CAWSRSSRGGEQYF. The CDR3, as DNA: TGTGCCTGGAGTAGGTCTAGCCGCGGGGGGGAGCAGTACTTC.

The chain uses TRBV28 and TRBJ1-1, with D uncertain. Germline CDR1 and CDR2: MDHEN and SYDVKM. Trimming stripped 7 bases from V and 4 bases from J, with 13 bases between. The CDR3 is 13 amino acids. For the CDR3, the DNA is TGTGCCAGCAAACTAGGGAGGTTCACTGAAGCTTTCTTT. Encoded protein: CASKLGRFTEAFF.

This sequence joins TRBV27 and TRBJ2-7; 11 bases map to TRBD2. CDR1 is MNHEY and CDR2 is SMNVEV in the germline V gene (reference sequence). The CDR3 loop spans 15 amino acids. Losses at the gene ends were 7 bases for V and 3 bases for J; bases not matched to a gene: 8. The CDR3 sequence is CASTYTSGGNYEQYF. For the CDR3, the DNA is TGTGCCAGCACCTATACTAGCGGGGGAAACTACGAGCAGTACTTC.

CDR3 sequence: CASSQVGEGLAGVKYF. Written as DNA, the CDR3 is TGTGCCAGCAGCCAAGTAGGAGAGGGACTAGCGGGAGTTAAGTACTTC. The chain employs TRBV3-1 (or the pseudogene TRBV3-2) and TRBJ2-5; 14 bases map to TRBD2. The CDR3 is 16 amino acids. The trim removed 1 base at V and 12 bases at J, leaving 10 bases unmatched. CDR1 and CDR2 from the germline V gene are LGHDT and YNNKEL (reference sequence).

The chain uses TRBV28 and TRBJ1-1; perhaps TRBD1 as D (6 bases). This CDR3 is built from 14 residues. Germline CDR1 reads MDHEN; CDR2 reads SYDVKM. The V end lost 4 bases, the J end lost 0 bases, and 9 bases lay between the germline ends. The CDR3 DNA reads TGTGCCAGCAGTTCCACAGGGTTGAACACTGAAGCTTTCTTT. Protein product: CASSSTGLNTEAFF.

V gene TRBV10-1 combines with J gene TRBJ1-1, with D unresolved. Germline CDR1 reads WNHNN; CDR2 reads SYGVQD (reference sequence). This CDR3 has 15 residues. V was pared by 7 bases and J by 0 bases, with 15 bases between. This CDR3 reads CASNWQEFMNTEAFF. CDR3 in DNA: TGCGCCAGCAATTGGCAGGAATTTATGAACACTGAAGCTTTCTTT.

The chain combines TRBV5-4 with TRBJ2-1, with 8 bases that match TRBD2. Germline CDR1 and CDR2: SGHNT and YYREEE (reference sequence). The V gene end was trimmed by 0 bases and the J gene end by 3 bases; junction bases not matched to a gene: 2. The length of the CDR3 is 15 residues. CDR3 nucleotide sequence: TGTGCCAGCAGCTTGGGTAGCGGGATCTACAATGAGCAGTTCTTC. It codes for CASSLGSGIYNEQFF.

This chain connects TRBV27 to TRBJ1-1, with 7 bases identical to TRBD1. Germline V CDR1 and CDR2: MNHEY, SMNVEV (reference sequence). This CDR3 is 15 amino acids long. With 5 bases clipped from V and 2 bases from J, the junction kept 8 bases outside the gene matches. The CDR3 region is CASSVLGQPNTEAFF. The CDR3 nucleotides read TGTGCCAGCAGTGTTTTGGGACAGCCTAACACTGAAGCTTTCTTT.

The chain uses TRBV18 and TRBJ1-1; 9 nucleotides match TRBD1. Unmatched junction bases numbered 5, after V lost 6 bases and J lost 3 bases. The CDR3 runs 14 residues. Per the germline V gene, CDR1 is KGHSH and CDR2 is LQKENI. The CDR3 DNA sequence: TGTGCCAGCTCCTTCGGGACAGGGTACACTGAAGCTTTCTTT. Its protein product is CASSFGTGYTEAFF.